The rows below give T cell receptor beta chains drawn from one sample of a study of T cell repertoires in cytomegalovirus infection. TCRdb re-called the reads with MiXCR, one entry per CDR3 protein. Altogether some 920,000 distinct CDR3 sequences are present, roughly a third being singletons, with the ten largest covering about an eighth. These receptors' targets are unknown. This specimen consisted of cultured CD8+ T cells from PBMCs, obtained from culture after CMV antigen stimulation. The origin of the receptors is a human donor in good health (CMV status not recorded). Some clones in this sample may be carry-over from other donors' samples. Both conserved end residues are part of each CDR3. Each record gives: clone size, V gene, J gene, D gene, CDR3 DNA, CDR3 protein. A D gene is named only where the DNA matches it firmly. Clone size is not always given. Where it is, it says once, few, many or a class for expanded clones.

clone size: NA
V gene: TRBV7-2
J gene: TRBJ1-1
D gene: NA
CDR3 DNA: TGTGCCAGCAGCTTAGAATGGGGGGGCGCTGAAACTTTCTTT
CDR3 protein: CASSLEWGGAETFF

clone size: NA
V gene: TRBV9
J gene: TRBJ1-3
D gene: NA
CDR3 DNA: TGTGCCAGCGAAGGGCGCGGAAACACCATATATTTT
CDR3 protein: CASEGRGNTIYF

clone size: few
V gene: TRBV20-1
J gene: TRBJ2-7
D gene: NA
CDR3 DNA: TGCAGTGCTACCGGGACCGATTCCTACGAGCAGTACTTC
CDR3 protein: CSATGTDSYEQYF

clone size: NA
V gene: TRBV27
J gene: TRBJ1-1
D gene: NA
CDR3 DNA: TGTGCCAGCGCCCAGAGGTTGAACACTGAAGCTTTCTTT
CDR3 protein: CASAQRLNTEAFF

clone size: NA
V gene: TRBV7-2
J gene: TRBJ2-3
D gene: NA
CDR3 DNA: TGTGCCAGCAGCTTAGCACAGCCCGTAGCAGATACGCAGTATTTT
CDR3 protein: CASSLAQPVADTQYF

clone size: NA
V gene: TRBV12-3/TRBV12-4
J gene: TRBJ2-2
D gene: TRBD1
CDR3 DNA: TGTGCCAGCACCCCTGGACAGGGTGACACCGGGGAGCTGTTTTTT
CDR3 protein: CASTPGQGDTGELFF

clone size: few
V gene: TRBV4-3
J gene: TRBJ2-1
D gene: NA
CDR3 DNA: TGCGCCAGCAGCCAAGATTTCCGAGGACACCGCTTGACCAATGAGCAGTTCTTC
CDR3 protein: CASSQDFRGHRLTNEQFF

clone size: once
V gene: TRBV10-3
J gene: TRBJ2-5
D gene: TRBD2
CDR3 DNA: TGTGCCACGCTCGGGGGGGCCCTGGAGACCCAGTACTTC
CDR3 protein: CATLGGALETQYF

clone size: many
V gene: TRBV7-6
J gene: TRBJ2-5
D gene: TRBD1
CDR3 DNA: TGTGCCAGCAGCCTGTGGACAGGATCCCAAGAGACCCAGTACTTC
CDR3 protein: CASSLWTGSQETQYF

clone size: NA
V gene: TRBV5-4
J gene: TRBJ1-2
D gene: NA
CDR3 DNA: TGTGCCAGCAGGGCCACAGGTTCCTATGGCTACACCTTC
CDR3 protein: CASRATGSYGYTF

clone size: NA
V gene: TRBV10-2
J gene: TRBJ2-7
D gene: TRBD2
CDR3 DNA: TGCGCCAGCATCAGTACAGCGGGGCGCTCCTACGAGCAGTACTTC
CDR3 protein: CASISTAGRSYEQYF

clone size: NA
V gene: TRBV12-3/TRBV12-4
J gene: TRBJ1-2
D gene: TRBD1
CDR3 DNA: TGTGCCCTCGCAGGGGGAGGGGCGGGAGGCTACACCTTC
CDR3 protein: CALAGGGAGGYTF

clone size: many
V gene: TRBV7-9
J gene: TRBJ2-1
D gene: TRBD2
CDR3 DNA: TGTGCCAGCAGCTTAGGTGTAGCGGGGGTGGCCCCGTCCTACAATGAGCAGTTCTTC
CDR3 protein: CASSLGVAGVAPSYNEQFF

clone size: few
V gene: TRBV10-2
J gene: TRBJ2-2
D gene: NA
CDR3 DNA: TGCGCCAGGTCCCGGTTGGGAGAAGGCGGGGAGCTGTTTTTT
CDR3 protein: CARSRLGEGGELFF

clone size: NA
V gene: TRBV15
J gene: TRBJ2-2
D gene: NA
CDR3 DNA: TGTGCCACCAGCACTCCCGAGGACCTTACCGGGGAGCTGTTTTTT
CDR3 protein: CATSTPEDLTGELFF

clone size: NA
V gene: TRBV6-5
J gene: TRBJ1-2
D gene: NA
CDR3 DNA: TGTGCCAGCAGTTACGATCCGGCGGGAGGCTACACCTTC
CDR3 protein: CASSYDPAGGYTF

clone size: NA
V gene: TRBV7-9
J gene: TRBJ2-2
D gene: TRBD2
CDR3 DNA: TGTGCCAGCAGCCCCGTCCAAGCGGGGGTCGGTCGGTACGGGGAGCTGTTTTTT
CDR3 protein: CASSPVQAGVGRYGELFF

clone size: NA
V gene: TRBV27
J gene: TRBJ2-1
D gene: NA
CDR3 DNA: TGTGCCAGCAGACCGCACAGGGACCCTTACAATGAGCAGTTCTTC
CDR3 protein: CASRPHRDPYNEQFF

clone size: NA
V gene: TRBV27
J gene: TRBJ1-6
D gene: NA
CDR3 DNA: TGTGCCAGCAGTTTATCTAAGGGTTCACCCCTCCACTTT
CDR3 protein: CASSLSKGSPLHF

clone size: few
V gene: TRBV7-9
J gene: TRBJ2-3
D gene: NA
CDR3 DNA: TGTGCCAGCAGGACCTGGGGCACAGATACGCAGTATTTT
CDR3 protein: CASRTWGTDTQYF

clone size: few
V gene: TRBV6-2/TRBV6-3
J gene: TRBJ2-1
D gene: TRBD1
CDR3 DNA: TGTGCCAGCAGCCAGGACAGGGTCAAGTTCTTC
CDR3 protein: CASSQDRVKFF

clone size: NA
V gene: TRBV6-5
J gene: TRBJ2-1
D gene: TRBD1
CDR3 DNA: TGTGCCAACAGCCTGGGACAGGTGAGAGGCAATGAGCAGTTCTTC
CDR3 protein: CANSLGQVRGNEQFF

clone size: few
V gene: TRBV12-3/TRBV12-4
J gene: TRBJ2-1
D gene: TRBD2
CDR3 DNA: TGTGCCAGCACCCTCGGGAGGGAGCAGTTCTTC
CDR3 protein: CASTLGREQFF